This is a list of T cell receptor beta chains from one sample in a study of blood T cell repertoires in COVID-19. Profiling relied on immunoSEQ multiplex PCR, and the TCRdb table lists in-frame clones only, not all of them. The table lists fewer than 300,000 clones, approximately 81% of them singletons. Sequencing was done on a sample of peripheral blood. Receptor source: a woman under 30 with acute or convalescent COVID-19. Both conserved end residues are part of each CDR3. A D gene is named only where the DNA matches it firmly. Size is stated for part of the rows, as once, few or many counts, or as a class when the clone is expanded.

clone size: NA; J gene: TRBJ1-2; D gene: NA; V gene: TRBV3-1/TRBV3-2; CDR3 DNA: TGTGCCAGCAGCCAACTGAACTCCTATGGCTACACCTTC; CDR3 protein: CASSQLNSYGYTF
clone size: NA; J gene: TRBJ2-2; D gene: NA; V gene: TRBV5-4; CDR3 DNA: TGTGCCAGCAGCTTGGCCCGCGGCACCGGGGAGCTGTTTTTT; CDR3 protein: CASSLARGTGELFF
clone size: NA; J gene: TRBJ2-1; D gene: NA; V gene: TRBV25-1; CDR3 DNA: TGTGCCAGCAGTGAGATTTATAGGGGTGATGAGCAGTTCTTC; CDR3 protein: CASSEIYRGDEQFF
clone size: NA; J gene: TRBJ1-2; D gene: NA; V gene: TRBV9; CDR3 DNA: TGTGCCAGCAGCCTAAATGAATTGGACAGCTATGGCTACACCTTC; CDR3 protein: CASSLNELDSYGYTF
clone size: many; J gene: TRBJ1-4; D gene: TRBD1; V gene: TRBV4-3; CDR3 DNA: TGCGCCAGCAGCCAAGATCTGACAGGGCCATCTGAAAAACTGTTTTTT; CDR3 protein: CASSQDLTGPSEKLFF
clone size: few; J gene: TRBJ1-1; D gene: NA; V gene: TRBV11-2; CDR3 DNA: TGTGCCAGCAGCTTTGCGGGGGTCTACAACCCCACTGAAGCTTTCTTT; CDR3 protein: CASSFAGVYNPTEAFF
clone size: NA; J gene: TRBJ2-3; D gene: TRBD2; V gene: TRBV28; CDR3 DNA: TGTGCCAGCAGTTTACGCCTAGCGGGCCTCACAGATACGCAGTATTTT; CDR3 protein: CASSLRLAGLTDTQYF
clone size: NA; J gene: TRBJ2-7; D gene: TRBD1; V gene: TRBV15; CDR3 DNA: TGTGCCACCAGCAGAGAGGACAGGGGGCCCTACGAGCAGTACTTC; CDR3 protein: CATSREDRGPYEQYF
clone size: NA; J gene: TRBJ2-3; D gene: NA; V gene: TRBV7-2; CDR3 DNA: TGTGCCAGCAGCTTAGGTGTGGCGGGATGGACAGATACGCAGTATTTT; CDR3 protein: CASSLGVAGWTDTQYF
clone size: NA; J gene: TRBJ2-6; D gene: TRBD1; V gene: TRBV7-9; CDR3 DNA: TGTGCCAGCAGCCTAGGACAGGGACGATCAGCTGGGGCCAACGTCCTGACTTTC; CDR3 protein: CASSLGQGRSAGANVLTF
clone size: NA; J gene: TRBJ2-2; D gene: NA; V gene: TRBV4-3; CDR3 DNA: TGCGCCAGCAGCCAATTCTCAGGGTCTACCGGGGAGCTGTTTTTT; CDR3 protein: CASSQFSGSTGELFF
clone size: NA; J gene: TRBJ1-3; D gene: NA; V gene: TRBV28; CDR3 DNA: TGTGCCAGCCTGACGATCGGAGGGACTGGAAACACCATATATTTT; CDR3 protein: CASLTIGGTGNTIYF
clone size: NA; J gene: TRBJ2-2; D gene: TRBD2; V gene: TRBV27; CDR3 DNA: TGTGCCAGCAGCCCTTTTTCAGCGGGGGGTACCGGGGAGCTGTTTTTT; CDR3 protein: CASSPFSAGGTGELFF
clone size: once; J gene: TRBJ1-5; D gene: NA; V gene: TRBV5-1; CDR3 DNA: TGCGCCAGCAGCTTGGTTGGGGGCAGCAATCAGCCCCAGCATTTT; CDR3 protein: CASSLVGGSNQPQHF
clone size: NA; J gene: TRBJ2-1; D gene: TRBD2; V gene: TRBV29-1; CDR3 DNA: TGCAGCGCCACAGGGACTAGCGGGGGGCCACAGTTCTTC; CDR3 protein: CSATGTSGGPQFF
clone size: NA; J gene: TRBJ1-2; D gene: TRBD1; V gene: TRBV28; CDR3 DNA: TGTGCCAGCAGTATCACAGGGGGCGCAGCCTATGGCTACACCTTC; CDR3 protein: CASSITGGAAYGYTF
clone size: NA; J gene: TRBJ1-1; D gene: TRBD1; V gene: TRBV30; CDR3 DNA: TGTGCCTGGAGGCGGGACAGGGGAATTATGAACACTGAAGCTTTCTTT; CDR3 protein: CAWRRDRGIMNTEAFF
clone size: NA; J gene: TRBJ1-1; D gene: NA; V gene: TRBV29-1; CDR3 DNA: TGCAGCGTTGAAGGTTCTAATGGAGGCAGCAATCGGAAAGCTTTCTTT; CDR3 protein: CSVEGSNGGSNRKAFF
clone size: NA; J gene: TRBJ2-7; D gene: TRBD2; V gene: TRBV5-6; CDR3 DNA: TGTGCCAGCAGCTCCCTAGCGGGAGGGCAGTACTTC; CDR3 protein: CASSSLAGGQYF
clone size: NA; J gene: TRBJ2-1; D gene: NA; V gene: TRBV27; CDR3 DNA: TGTGCCAGCAATCACGGTCACAATGAGCAGTTCTTC; CDR3 protein: CASNHGHNEQFF
clone size: few; J gene: TRBJ2-5; D gene: TRBD1; V gene: TRBV6-2/TRBV6-3; CDR3 DNA: TGTGCCAGCAGTTACCCAGGACAGGGCCGAGAGACCCAGTACTTC; CDR3 protein: CASSYPGQGRETQYF
clone size: NA; J gene: TRBJ2-7; D gene: NA; V gene: TRBV2; CDR3 DNA: TGTGCCAGCAGTGAATCGGCAGGCCGCTCCTACGAGCAGTACTTC; CDR3 protein: CASSESAGRSYEQYF
clone size: NA; J gene: TRBJ1-6; D gene: NA; V gene: TRBV7-3; CDR3 DNA: TGTGCCAGCAGCTTATCGGGACTTACCAATTCACCCCTCCACTTT; CDR3 protein: CASSLSGLTNSPLHF
clone size: NA; J gene: TRBJ2-3; D gene: TRBD1; V gene: TRBV9; CDR3 DNA: TGTGCCAGCAGCCCAAGACCGGGACAGAATGGGTTTATGGATACGCAGTATTTT; CDR3 protein: CASSPRPGQNGFMDTQYF
clone size: NA; J gene: TRBJ2-5; D gene: NA; V gene: TRBV30; CDR3 DNA: TGTGCCTGGAGTGTAGGGGGGGTCTTGGAGACCCAGTACTTC; CDR3 protein: CAWSVGGVLETQYF
clone size: NA; J gene: TRBJ2-3; D gene: TRBD2; V gene: TRBV9; CDR3 DNA: TGTGCCAGCAGCGTTGGGGCGGGAGGTTTAGATACGCAGTATTTT; CDR3 protein: CASSVGAGGLDTQYF
clone size: NA; J gene: TRBJ1-2; D gene: NA; V gene: TRBV3-1/TRBV3-2; CDR3 DNA: TGTGCCAGCAGCCAAGATAGTCGGTTTCACTATGGCTACACCTTC; CDR3 protein: CASSQDSRFHYGYTF
clone size: NA; J gene: TRBJ2-5; D gene: TRBD2; V gene: TRBV28; CDR3 DNA: TGTGCCAGCAGTTTCCTAGCGGTGAACCAAGAGACCCAGTACTTC; CDR3 protein: CASSFLAVNQETQYF
clone size: NA; J gene: TRBJ1-3; D gene: NA; V gene: TRBV4-1; CDR3 DNA: TGCGCCAGCAGCCAAGCATTCCTGAGCTCTGGAAACACCATATATTTT; CDR3 protein: CASSQAFLSSGNTIYF
clone size: few; J gene: TRBJ2-7; D gene: TRBD1; V gene: TRBV28; CDR3 DNA: TGTGCCAGCAGTTCTCCGGGACAGGGGGCTTACGAGCAGTACTTC; CDR3 protein: CASSSPGQGAYEQYF
clone size: NA; J gene: TRBJ2-3; D gene: NA; V gene: TRBV21-1; CDR3 DNA: TGTGCCAGCAGCAGTGGCGCTCCGGAGGATACGCAGTATTTT; CDR3 protein: CASSSGAPEDTQYF
clone size: NA; J gene: TRBJ1-1; D gene: NA; V gene: TRBV28; CDR3 DNA: TGTGCCAGCAGTTTTACAGGGATAAACACTGAAGCTTTCTTT; CDR3 protein: CASSFTGINTEAFF
clone size: NA; J gene: TRBJ1-5; D gene: NA; V gene: TRBV6-5; CDR3 DNA: TGTGCCAGCAGAGGAGGTAGCAATCAGCCCCAGCATTTT; CDR3 protein: CASRGGSNQPQHF
clone size: NA; J gene: TRBJ2-7; D gene: TRBD2; V gene: TRBV11-2; CDR3 DNA: TGTGCCAGCAGCTTAGGAGGGGAGCGGGAGAACTACGAGCAGTACTTC; CDR3 protein: CASSLGGERENYEQYF
clone size: NA; J gene: TRBJ1-1; D gene: NA; V gene: TRBV11-2; CDR3 DNA: TGTGCCAGCAGCTTAGAGTTATTGGAGGTTCCTGAAGCTTTCTTT; CDR3 protein: CASSLELLEVPEAFF
clone size: NA; J gene: TRBJ1-2; D gene: NA; V gene: TRBV29-1; CDR3 DNA: TGCAGCGTCTCGGTGGGGCTCGAGGGGACAATATATGGCTACACCTTC; CDR3 protein: CSVSVGLEGTIYGYTF
clone size: NA; J gene: TRBJ2-4; D gene: NA; V gene: TRBV5-4; CDR3 DNA: TGTGCCAGCAGCTTGGCGGTTTCTACCCAGTACTTC; CDR3 protein: CASSLAVSTQYF
clone size: NA; J gene: TRBJ2-7; D gene: NA; V gene: TRBV4-3; CDR3 DNA: TGCGCCAGCAGCCAAGATCGGCTGGGGGCTTACGAGCAGTACTTC; CDR3 protein: CASSQDRLGAYEQYF
clone size: NA; J gene: TRBJ1-3; D gene: NA; V gene: TRBV6-6; CDR3 DNA: TGTGCCAGCAGTTACGGGGCAGCGGGAAACACCATATATTTT; CDR3 protein: CASSYGAAGNTIYF
clone size: NA; J gene: TRBJ2-1; D gene: TRBD2; V gene: TRBV19; CDR3 DNA: TGTGCCAGTAGTATCGTCGGTGGGATAGCGGGTGAGCAGTTCTTC; CDR3 protein: CASSIVGGIAGEQFF
clone size: NA; J gene: TRBJ2-1; D gene: NA; V gene: TRBV13; CDR3 DNA: TGTGCCAGCAGGAAACTAGGGACCTACAATGAGCAGTTCTTC; CDR3 protein: CASRKLGTYNEQFF
clone size: once; J gene: TRBJ1-6; D gene: NA; V gene: TRBV18; CDR3 DNA: TGTGCCAGCTCACCGGATCGGGACTCATCGCCCCTCCACTTT; CDR3 protein: CASSPDRDSSPLHF
clone size: NA; J gene: TRBJ1-5; D gene: TRBD1; V gene: TRBV19; CDR3 DNA: TGTGCCAGTACCCATCCGTCAGGGGGTTTACAGCCCCAGCATTTT; CDR3 protein: CASTHPSGGLQPQHF
clone size: few; J gene: TRBJ2-5; D gene: NA; V gene: TRBV6-1; CDR3 DNA: TGTGCCAGCAGTGAATGGGAGGGACAAACAAAAGAGACCCAGTACTTC; CDR3 protein: CASSEWEGQTKETQYF
clone size: NA; J gene: TRBJ1-2; D gene: NA; V gene: TRBV18; CDR3 DNA: TGTGCCAGCTCACCACCCGGACAGCCTAACTATGGCTACACCTTC; CDR3 protein: CASSPPGQPNYGYTF
clone size: NA; J gene: TRBJ2-5; D gene: TRBD2; V gene: TRBV13; CDR3 DNA: TGTGCCAGCAGCTCAGGACTAGCGGGAGAGAAGACCCAGTACTTC; CDR3 protein: CASSSGLAGEKTQYF
clone size: once; J gene: TRBJ1-5; D gene: NA; V gene: TRBV28; CDR3 DNA: TGTGCCAGCAGTTTACGTCTTACAGGGTGGGATCAGCCCCAGCATTTT; CDR3 protein: CASSLRLTGWDQPQHF
clone size: NA; J gene: TRBJ1-5; D gene: TRBD1; V gene: TRBV19; CDR3 DNA: TGTGCCAGTACCGTCGTTACAGGGGGCGATCAGCCCCAGCATTTT; CDR3 protein: CASTVVTGGDQPQHF
clone size: NA; J gene: TRBJ1-2; D gene: NA; V gene: TRBV19; CDR3 DNA: TGTGCCACTCAGATGAGGGCGCGGGGCTACACCTTC; CDR3 protein: CATQMRARGYTF
clone size: NA; J gene: TRBJ1-2; D gene: TRBD1; V gene: TRBV5-6; CDR3 DNA: TGTGCCAGCAGCTTGAGGGGGCCCTATGGCTACACCTTC; CDR3 protein: CASSLRGPYGYTF
clone size: NA; J gene: TRBJ2-3; D gene: NA; V gene: TRBV9; CDR3 DNA: TGTGCCAGCAGCGTAGATCCCACCGACAGGAGGAGAGATACGCAGTATTTT; CDR3 protein: CASSVDPTDRRRDTQYF